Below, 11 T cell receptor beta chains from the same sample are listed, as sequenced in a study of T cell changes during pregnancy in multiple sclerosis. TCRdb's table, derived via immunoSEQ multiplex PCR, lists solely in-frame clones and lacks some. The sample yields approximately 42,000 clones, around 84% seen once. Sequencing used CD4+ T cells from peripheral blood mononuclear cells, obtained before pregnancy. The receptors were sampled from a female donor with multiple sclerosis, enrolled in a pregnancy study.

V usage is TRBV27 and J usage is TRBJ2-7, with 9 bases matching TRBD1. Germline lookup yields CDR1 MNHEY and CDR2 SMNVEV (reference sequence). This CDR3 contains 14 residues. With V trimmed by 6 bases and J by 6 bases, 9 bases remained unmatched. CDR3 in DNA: TGTGCCAGCAGACCCACAGGGGGCACTAGCGAGCAGTACTTC. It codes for CASRPTGGTSEQYF.

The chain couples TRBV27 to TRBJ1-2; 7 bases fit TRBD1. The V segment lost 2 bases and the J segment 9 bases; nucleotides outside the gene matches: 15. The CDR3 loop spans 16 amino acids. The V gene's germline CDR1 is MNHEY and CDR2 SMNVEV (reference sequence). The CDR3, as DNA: TGTGCCAGCAGTTTAATGTTTGCCAGGGGGTCTTATAGCTACACCTTC. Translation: CASSLMFARGSYSYTF.

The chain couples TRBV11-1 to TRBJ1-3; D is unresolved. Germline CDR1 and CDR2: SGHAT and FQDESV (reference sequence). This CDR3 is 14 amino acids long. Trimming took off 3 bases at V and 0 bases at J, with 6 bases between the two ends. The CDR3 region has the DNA TGTGCCAGCAGCTTGGCCAACTCTGGAAACACCATATATTTT. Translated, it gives CASSLANSGNTIYF.

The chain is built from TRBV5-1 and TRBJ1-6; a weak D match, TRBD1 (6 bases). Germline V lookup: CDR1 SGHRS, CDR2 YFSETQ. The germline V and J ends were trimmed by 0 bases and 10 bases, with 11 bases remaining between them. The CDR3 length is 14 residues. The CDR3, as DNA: TGCGCCAGCAGCTTGGGAGGGGGAAACTCACCCCTCCACTTT. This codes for CASSLGGGNSPLHF. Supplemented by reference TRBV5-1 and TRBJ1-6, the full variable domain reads KAGVTQTPRYLIKTRGQQVTLSCSPISGHRSVSWYQQTPGQGLQFLFEYFSETQRNKGNFPGRFSGRQFSNSRSEMNVSTLELGDSALYLCASSLGGGNSPLHFGNGTRLTVT.

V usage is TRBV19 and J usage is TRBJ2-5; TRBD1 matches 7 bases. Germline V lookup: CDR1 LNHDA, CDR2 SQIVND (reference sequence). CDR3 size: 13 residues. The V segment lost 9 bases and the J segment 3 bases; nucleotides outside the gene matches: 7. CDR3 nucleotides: TGTGCCAGCGAGGACAGGCATGAAGAGACCCAGTACTTC. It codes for CASEDRHEETQYF.

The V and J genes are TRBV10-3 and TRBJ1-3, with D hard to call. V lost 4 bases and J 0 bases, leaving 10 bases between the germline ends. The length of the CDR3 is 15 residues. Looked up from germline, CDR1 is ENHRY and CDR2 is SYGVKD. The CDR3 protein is CAISGGEGSGNTIYF. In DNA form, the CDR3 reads TGTGCCATCAGTGGAGGAGAGGGCTCTGGAAACACCATATATTTT.

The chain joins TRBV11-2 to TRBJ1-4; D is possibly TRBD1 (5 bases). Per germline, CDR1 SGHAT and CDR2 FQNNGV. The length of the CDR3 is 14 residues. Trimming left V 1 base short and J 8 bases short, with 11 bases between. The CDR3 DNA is TGTGCCAGCAGCTTAGGGGGGGGTAGAGAAAAACTGTTTTTT. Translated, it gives CASSLGGGREKLFF.

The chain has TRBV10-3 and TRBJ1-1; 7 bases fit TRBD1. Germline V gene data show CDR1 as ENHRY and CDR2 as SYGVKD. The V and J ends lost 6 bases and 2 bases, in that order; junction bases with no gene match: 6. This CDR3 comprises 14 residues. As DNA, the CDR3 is TGTGCCATCAGCCGACAGGGCCAAAACACTGAAGCTTTCTTT. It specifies CAISRQGQNTEAFF.

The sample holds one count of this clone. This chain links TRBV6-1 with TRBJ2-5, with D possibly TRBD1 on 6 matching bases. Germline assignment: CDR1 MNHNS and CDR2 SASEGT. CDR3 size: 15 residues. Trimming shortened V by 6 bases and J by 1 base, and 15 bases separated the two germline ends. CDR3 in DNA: TGTGCCAGCAGCAGAGGGGGTGGGGGCCAAGAGACCCAGTACTTC. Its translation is CASSRGGGGQETQYF.

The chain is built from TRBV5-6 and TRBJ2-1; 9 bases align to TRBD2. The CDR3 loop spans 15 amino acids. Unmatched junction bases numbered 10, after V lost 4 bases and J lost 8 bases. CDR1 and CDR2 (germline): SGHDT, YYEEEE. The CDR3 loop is CASSTLAGHQDEQFF. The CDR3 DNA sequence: TGTGCCAGCAGCACTCTAGCGGGACACCAGGATGAGCAGTTCTTC.

The CDR3 DNA reads as TGTGCCAGCAGCTTGGATGACAGGCCACTTTACGAGCAGTACTTC. Amino acids: CASSLDDRPLYEQYF. The chain employs TRBV5-5 and TRBJ2-7, with D possibly TRBD1 on 6 matching bases. Germline V gene sequence: CDR1 SGHKS, CDR2 YYEKEE (reference sequence). The V and J ends lost 0 bases and 4 bases respectively, with 14 bases between them. The CDR3 has 15 amino acids.